This TCR beta chain is drawn from a study of shared clonotypes between healthy human individuals (dated by TCRdb to the early 2020s). The study in broad terms: A couple of women and three men aged 18 to 49 years were included in the cohort. For each donor, three plates each were used for CD4 naive and CD4 memory, two plates were used for CD8 naive, and one plate was used for CD8 memory. The study deeply sequenced blood TCR repertoires of about 5 healthy adults to estimate repertoire size and the extent of clonotype sharing between individuals. Libraries were prepared and TCR repertoires were sequenced by different laboratories using diverse techniques, in order to increase sequencing depth and limit assay-specific biases. Leukapheresis yielded between about 0.9 and 9 billion PBMCs per donor.

Donors were healthy HIV-negative adults with no recently reported acute infections or vaccinations. Every donor was a Caucasian adult living in Nashville, Tennessee, USA. Magnetic negative selection was used to enrich CD4+ T cells, after which naive cells were positively selected on CD45RA and the negative fraction became the memory subset. Blood was collected by leukapheresis, and PBMCs were isolated by Ficoll-Histopaque density gradient centrifugation and then cryopreserved in liquid nitrogen vapor phase. Purity and quantity of every magnetically sorted T cell population were checked by analytical flow cytometry. From each sorted fraction, genomic DNA was isolated and quantified by UV absorbance on a Nanodrop 2000c. Concerning this clone itself: Which antigen it targets is not known. Base qualities are not recorded, but no much larger clone differs from it by a single base.

Using the deep immunoSEQ assay, TCR CDR3 regions were amplified from genomic DNA by multiplex PCR. Extracted genomic DNA from each cell subset was spread evenly across all wells of several immunoSEQ 96-well plates, with each plate serving as a replicate. Each replicate PCR for sorted subsets received about 180 ng genomic DNA, equal to around 32,000 T cell genomes. The purified libraries were quantified using a Qubit 3.0 fluorometer, sized with a Bioanalyzer 2100, and then quantified again using the KAPA Library Quantification kit. A separate single-read 150-cycle Illumina NextSeq 550 flow cell was used to sequence each immunoSEQ 96-well plate. Processing in the source paper ran as follows. Because the immunoSEQ output included only junctional sequences and no quality scores, the filtering could not be the same as the filtering used for full-length reads. Sequences were annotated with PyIR, a Python wrapper for IgBLAST v1.9, using IMGT germline references to assign V/J genes and CDR3. Reads with weak V/J assignments (E-value above 1e-6), missing CDR3, stop codons, out-of-frame junctions, or ambiguous translated residues were removed. V3J clonotypes were defined as sequences sharing the same inferred V gene, J gene, and CDR3 amino acid sequence. Percentage overlap between repertoires was calculated by dividing the number of shared unique clonotypes by the size of the smaller repertoire. RTK rarefaction, the Chao1 estimator, and Recon v2.1 estimates of unobserved clonotypes were used to assess repertoire richness. For all TCRbeta clonotypes obtained by the gDNA method from a few donors, generation probabilities were computed with OLGA. The source is immuneACCESS, and TCRdb retained only in-frame sequences with V and J called. Part of the clones is not carried over; for the studies checked, unresolved V genes explain less than half of this, and the remainder is unexplained. V and J calls and clone size are copied from that table; D and trimming were computed from the DNA. The sample records about 520,000 clones, about 96% of which are singletons. The top ten constitute 0.05% to 0.07% of the sample.

V is pruned by 0 bases and J by 4 bases, leaving 4 bases of the junction without a gene match. CDR1 and CDR2 are drawn from the germline V gene: SGHDN, FVKESK. The CDR3 has 16 amino acids, counting the end cysteine and phenylalanine. The CDR3 DNA has 48 bases and is translated from base 1. Points the paper makes about the study in general: Because the study included a small number of donors, the genetic and exposure-history diversity represented was limited. Sampling was restricted to blood, and TCR repertoires in tissue are likely to differ from TCR repertoires in blood. Higher generation probabilities were observed for clonotypes shared by all four sorted-subset donors than for non-shared clonotypes. Incomplete sequencing was indicated by rarefaction of sorted-subset datasets, despite the large sequencing depth. Across a few donors, about 5% of naive CD4, roughly 3.3% of naive CD8, 2.3% of memory CD4, and 0.4% of memory CD8 clonotypes were shared. Larger estimated clonotype richness was generally found for naive subsets than for memory subsets. Pairwise subsampling led to the expectation that sequencing depth would affect the degree of clonotype sharing among donors.

The chain links TRBV14 with TRBJ1-2; TRBD1 lines up with 11 middle nucleotides. The sample was naive CD4+ T cells sorted from blood. Read against the paper, the sample's cell subset or site label means: CD45RA+ positively selected. The origin of this receptor is a woman aged 25 to 39 in good health. The sequenced DNA: TGTGCCAGCAGCCAAGAACGGGACAGGGGGGCCTATGGCTACACCTTC. Its protein is CASSQERDRGAYGYTF.